The 10 T cell receptor beta chains listed next were all sequenced from one sample in a study of early T cells in non-severe SARS-CoV-2 infection. A single record per CDR3 protein comes from TCRdb applying MiXCR to the 5' RACE reads. The table shows about 80,000 distinct CDR3 sequences, with around 13% occurring only once. Sequencing input: whole blood. The origin of the receptors is an adult who was a healthcare worker with PCR-confirmed SARS-CoV-2 infection or an uninfected control (not recorded which).

The J gene is TRBJ2-3, the V gene TRBV27, with 7 bases fitting TRBD2. Germline trimming cut 5 bases from V and 3 bases from J; bases unmatched to any gene: 11. The germline gives CDR1 MNHEY, CDR2 SMNVEV (reference sequence). This CDR3 comprises 16 residues. DNA for the CDR3: TGTGCCAGCAGTCGGAGGGAGGGCACATCAACAGATACGCAGTATTTT. Encoded protein: CASSRREGTSTDTQYF.

The rearrangement joins TRBV5-1 to TRBJ2-1, with TRBD2 identical over 15 bases. Trimming removed 2 bases from V and 9 bases from J; junction bases left unmatched: 6. Per the germline V gene, CDR1 is SGHRS and CDR2 is YFSETQ. CDR3 length equals 16 residues. CDR3 region: CASSFPGLAGGSEQFF. Written as DNA, the CDR3 is TGCGCCAGCAGCTTCCCGGGACTAGCGGGAGGTAGTGAGCAGTTCTTC.

The genes are TRBV20-1 and TRBJ2-7; D is unresolved. CDR1 and CDR2 (germline): DFQATT, SNEGSKA (reference sequence). The CDR3 totals 14 residues. Trimming removed 3 bases at V and 2 bases at J, with 14 bases between. DNA for the CDR3: TGCAGTGCTAGTTTCGTGCTAGGAACCTACGAGCAGTACTTC. Protein product: CSASFVLGTYEQYF.

This clonotype was observed a handful of times. The chain joins TRBV14 to TRBJ2-3; 9 nucleotides align to TRBD1. The ends lost 2 bases at V and 1 base at J; junction bases unmatched: 1. The germline V gene has CDR1 SGHDN and CDR2 FVKESK. The CDR3 loop spans 15 amino acids. CDR3 bases: TGTGCCAGCAGCCAAAGACAGGGGGGCACAGATACGCAGTATTTT. Protein product: CASSQRQGGTDTQYF.

J is TRBJ2-3 and V is TRBV6-2 or TRBV6-3; 10 bases map to TRBD2. This CDR3 region has 13 residues. V shed 8 bases and J 2 bases; nucleotides not matched to a gene: 1. Germline values: CDR1 MNHEY, CDR2 SVGEGT. CDR3 sequence reads: CASGTSDTDTQYF. Here the CDR3 DNA reads TGTGCCAGCGGGACTAGCGACACAGATACGCAGTATTTT.

This clonotype was observed a few times. The chain joins TRBV6-1 to TRBJ1-1; 8 positions agree with TRBD1. CDR1 is MNHNS and CDR2 is SASEGT in the germline V gene. The CDR3 is made up of 18 amino acids. Trimming at V came to 0 bases and at J to 1 base, leaving 10 bases not matched to a gene. The CDR3 DNA reads TGTGCCAGCAGTGAAGCGCGTGGATGGACAGGGAGGAACACTGAAGCTTTCTTT. It specifies CASSEARGWTGRNTEAFF.

J is TRBJ2-2 and V is TRBV7-9, with a weak D call TRBD1 (5 bases). With 5 bases removed from V and 4 bases from J, the gap between germline ends came to 14 bases. CDR1 is SEHNR and CDR2 is FQNEAQ in the germline V gene (reference sequence). The CDR3 runs to 15 residues. The CDR3 spells CASSPRDSGTGELFF. For the CDR3, the DNA is TGTGCCAGCAGCCCCAGGGATTCGGGCACCGGGGAGCTGTTTTTT.

The chain links TRBV10-3 to TRBJ2-1; TRBD1 is a possible D gene (6 bases). V was shortened by 1 base and J by 7 bases, with 11 bases between the two germline ends. CDR3 length: 14 amino acids. The germline gives CDR1 ENHRY, CDR2 SYGVKD. The CDR3 coding sequence is TGTGCCATCAGTGAGTACTCCCAGGGGAATGAGCAGTTCTTC. Protein: CAISEYSQGNEQFF.

Only one count was recorded for this clonotype. The chain combines TRBV29-1 with TRBJ2-7, with 9 bases matching TRBD1. The V gene's germline CDR1 is SQVTM and CDR2 ANQGSEA. The CDR3 runs 12 residues. V was pared by 7 bases and J by 2 bases, with 3 bases of the junction left unmatched. The CDR3 DNA follows: TGCAGCGCCCGACAGGGGGCCTACGAGCAGTACTTC. This gives the protein CSARQGAYEQYF.

This clonotype was recorded at least ten times. The chain uses TRBV10-3 and TRBJ2-7, with D uncertain. The germline V and J ends were trimmed by 6 bases and 2 bases, with 11 bases remaining between them. From germline, CDR1 is ENHRY and CDR2 SYGVKD. There are 13 residues in the CDR3. CDR3 protein: CAISPPGPYEQYF. CDR3 nucleotides: TGTGCCATCAGCCCCCCAGGTCCCTACGAGCAGTACTTC.